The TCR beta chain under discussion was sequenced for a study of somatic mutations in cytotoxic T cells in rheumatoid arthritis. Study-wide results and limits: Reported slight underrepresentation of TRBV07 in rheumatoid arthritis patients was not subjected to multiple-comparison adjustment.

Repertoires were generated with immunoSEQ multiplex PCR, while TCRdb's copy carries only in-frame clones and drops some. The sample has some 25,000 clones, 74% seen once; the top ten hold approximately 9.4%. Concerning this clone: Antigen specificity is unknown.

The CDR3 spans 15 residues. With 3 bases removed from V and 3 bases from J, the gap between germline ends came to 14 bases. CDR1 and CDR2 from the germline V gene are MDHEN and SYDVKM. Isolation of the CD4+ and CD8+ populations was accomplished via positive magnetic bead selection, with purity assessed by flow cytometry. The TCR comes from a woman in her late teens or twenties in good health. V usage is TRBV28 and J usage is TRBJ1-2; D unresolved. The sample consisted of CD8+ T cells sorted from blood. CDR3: CASSLYASRHYGYTF. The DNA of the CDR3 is TGTGCCAGCAGTTTGTATGCTTCTCGGCACTATGGCTACACCTTC.